Detailed here is one T cell receptor (beta chain). The antigen remains unidentified. Primers for the PCR totalled 60 Vbeta and 13 Jbeta. Sequenced by immunoSEQ multiplex PCR; TCRdb stores in-frame clones only, minus some. The data show 62,000 or so clones, more than 70% seen once. Germline CDR1 SGHRS, CDR2 YFSETQ. This CDR3 is built from 15 residues. Trimming stripped 4 bases from V and 4 bases from J, with 17 bases between. The record originates from a study of cytomegalovirus exposure and HLA in healthy donors. General observations from the study: Presence/absence analyses supposed approximately even sequencing depth among donors. Cytomegalovirus status was reportedly diagnosed by the classifier with high specificity and sensitivity.

This clonotype was obtained from a man aged 18 to 29 in good health and CMV-seronegative. Sequenced sample: PBMCs. The chain links TRBV5-1 to TRBJ1-2; D uncertain. The CDR3 protein is CASSLTPGSGYGYTF. The CDR3 bases are TGCGCCAGCAGCCTCACCCCGGGGAGCGGCTATGGCTACACCTTC.